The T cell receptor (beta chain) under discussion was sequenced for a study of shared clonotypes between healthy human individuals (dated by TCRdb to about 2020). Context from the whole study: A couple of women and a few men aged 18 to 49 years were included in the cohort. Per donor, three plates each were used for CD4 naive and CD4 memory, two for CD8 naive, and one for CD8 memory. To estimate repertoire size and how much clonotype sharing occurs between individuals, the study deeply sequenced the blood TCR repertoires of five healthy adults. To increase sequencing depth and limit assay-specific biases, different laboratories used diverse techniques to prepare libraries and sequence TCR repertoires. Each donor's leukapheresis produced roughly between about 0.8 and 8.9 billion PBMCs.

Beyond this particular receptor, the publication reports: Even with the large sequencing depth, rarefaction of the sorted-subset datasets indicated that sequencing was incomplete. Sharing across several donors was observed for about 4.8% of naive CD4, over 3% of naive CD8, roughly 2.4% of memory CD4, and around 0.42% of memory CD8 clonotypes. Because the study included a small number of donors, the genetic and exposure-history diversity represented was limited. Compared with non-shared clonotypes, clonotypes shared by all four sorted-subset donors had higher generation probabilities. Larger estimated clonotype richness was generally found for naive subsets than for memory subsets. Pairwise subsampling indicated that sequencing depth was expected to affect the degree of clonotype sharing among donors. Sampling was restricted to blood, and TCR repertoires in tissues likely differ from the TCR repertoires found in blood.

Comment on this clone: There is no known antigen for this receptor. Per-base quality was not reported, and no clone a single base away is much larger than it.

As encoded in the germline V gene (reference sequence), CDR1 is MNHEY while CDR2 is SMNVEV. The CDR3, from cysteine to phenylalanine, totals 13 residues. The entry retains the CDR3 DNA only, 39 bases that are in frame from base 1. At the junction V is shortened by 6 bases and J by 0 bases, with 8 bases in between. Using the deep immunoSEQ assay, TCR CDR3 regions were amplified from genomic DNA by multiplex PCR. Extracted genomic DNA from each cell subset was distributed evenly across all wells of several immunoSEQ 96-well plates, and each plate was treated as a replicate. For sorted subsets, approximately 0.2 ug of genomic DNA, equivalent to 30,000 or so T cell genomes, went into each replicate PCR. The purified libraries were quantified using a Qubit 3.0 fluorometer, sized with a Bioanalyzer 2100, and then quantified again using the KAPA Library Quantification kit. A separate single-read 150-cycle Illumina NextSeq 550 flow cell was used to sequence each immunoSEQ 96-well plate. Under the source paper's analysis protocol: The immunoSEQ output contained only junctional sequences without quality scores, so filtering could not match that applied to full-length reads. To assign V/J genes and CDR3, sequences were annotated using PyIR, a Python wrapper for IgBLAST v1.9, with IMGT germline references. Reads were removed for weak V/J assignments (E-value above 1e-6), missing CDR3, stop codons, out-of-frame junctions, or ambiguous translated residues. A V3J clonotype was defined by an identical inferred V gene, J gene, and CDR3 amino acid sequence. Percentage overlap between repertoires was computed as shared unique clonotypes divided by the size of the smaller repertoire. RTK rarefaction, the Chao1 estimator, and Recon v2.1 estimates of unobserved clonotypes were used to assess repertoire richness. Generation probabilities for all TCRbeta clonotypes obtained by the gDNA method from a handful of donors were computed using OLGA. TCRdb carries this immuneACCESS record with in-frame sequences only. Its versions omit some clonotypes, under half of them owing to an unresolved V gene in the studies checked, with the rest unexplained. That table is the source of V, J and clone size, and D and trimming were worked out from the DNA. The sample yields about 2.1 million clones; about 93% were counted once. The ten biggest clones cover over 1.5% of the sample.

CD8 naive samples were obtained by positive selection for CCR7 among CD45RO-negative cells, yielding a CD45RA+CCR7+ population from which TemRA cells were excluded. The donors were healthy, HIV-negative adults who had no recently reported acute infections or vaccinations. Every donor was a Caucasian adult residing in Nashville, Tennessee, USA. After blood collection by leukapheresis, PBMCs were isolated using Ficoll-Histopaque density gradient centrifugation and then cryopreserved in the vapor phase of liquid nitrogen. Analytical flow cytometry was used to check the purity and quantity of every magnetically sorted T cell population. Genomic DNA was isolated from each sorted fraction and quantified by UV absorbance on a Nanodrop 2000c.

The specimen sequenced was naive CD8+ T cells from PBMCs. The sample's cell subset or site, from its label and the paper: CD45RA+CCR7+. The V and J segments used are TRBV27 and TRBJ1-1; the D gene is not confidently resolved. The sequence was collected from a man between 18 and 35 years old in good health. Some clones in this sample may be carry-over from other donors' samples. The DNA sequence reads TGTGCCAGCAGGTGGGATATGAACACTGAAGCTTTCTTT. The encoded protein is CASRWDMNTEAFF.